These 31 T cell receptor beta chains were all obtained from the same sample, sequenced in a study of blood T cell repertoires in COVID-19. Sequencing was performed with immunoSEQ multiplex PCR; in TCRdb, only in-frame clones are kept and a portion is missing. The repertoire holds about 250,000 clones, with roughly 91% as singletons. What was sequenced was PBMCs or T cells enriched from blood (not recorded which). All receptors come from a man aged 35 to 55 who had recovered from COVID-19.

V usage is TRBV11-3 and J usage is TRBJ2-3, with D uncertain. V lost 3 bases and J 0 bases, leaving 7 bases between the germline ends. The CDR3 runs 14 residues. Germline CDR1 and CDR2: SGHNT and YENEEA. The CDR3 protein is CASSFGPSTDTQYF. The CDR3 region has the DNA TGTGCCAGCAGCTTTGGGCCTAGCACAGATACGCAGTATTTT. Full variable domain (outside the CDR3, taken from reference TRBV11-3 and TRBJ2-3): EAGVVQSPRYKIIEKKQPVAFWCNPISGHNTLYWYLQNLGQGPELLIRYENEEAVDDSQLPKDRFSAERLKGVDSTLKIQPAELGDSAVYLCASSFGPSTDTQYFGPGTRLTVL.

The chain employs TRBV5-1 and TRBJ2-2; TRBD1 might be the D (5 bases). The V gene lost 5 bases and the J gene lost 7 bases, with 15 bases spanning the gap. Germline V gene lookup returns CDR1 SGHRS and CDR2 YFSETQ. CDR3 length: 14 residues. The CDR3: CASRLPGSSGELFF. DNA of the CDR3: TGCGCCAGCAGGCTTCCAGGGTCGAGCGGGGAGCTGTTTTTT.

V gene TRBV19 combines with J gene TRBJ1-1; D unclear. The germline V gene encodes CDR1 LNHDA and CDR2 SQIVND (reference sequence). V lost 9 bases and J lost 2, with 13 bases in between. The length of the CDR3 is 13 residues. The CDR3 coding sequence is TGTGCCAGCAGAACCCGAGGAAACACTGAAGCTTTCTTT. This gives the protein CASRTRGNTEAFF. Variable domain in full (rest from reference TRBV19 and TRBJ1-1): DGGITQSPKYLFRKEGQNVTLSCEQNLNHDAMYWYRQDPGQGLRLIYYSQIVNDFQKGDIAEGYSVSREKKESFPLTVTSAQKNPTAFYLCASRTRGNTEAFFGQGTRLTVV.

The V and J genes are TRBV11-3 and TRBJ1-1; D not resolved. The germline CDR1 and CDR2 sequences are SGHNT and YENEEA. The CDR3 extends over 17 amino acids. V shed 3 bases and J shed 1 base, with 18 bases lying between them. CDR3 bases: TGTGCCAGCAGCTTGGTACGGGAGACGACCGCGAACACTGAAGCTTTCTTT. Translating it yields CASSLVRETTANTEAFF.

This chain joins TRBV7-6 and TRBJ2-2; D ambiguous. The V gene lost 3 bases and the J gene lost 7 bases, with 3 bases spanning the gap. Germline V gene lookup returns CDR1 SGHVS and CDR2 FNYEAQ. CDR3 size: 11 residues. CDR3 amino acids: CASSFRGELFF. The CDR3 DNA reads TGTGCCAGCAGCTTCCGCGGGGAGCTGTTTTTT.

CDR3 sequence (DNA): TGTGCCAGCTCACTAAGGGAGGACTCTGGAAACACCATATATTTT. Translation gives CASSLREDSGNTIYF. The chain couples TRBV18 to TRBJ1-3; D is uncertain. Trimming stripped 4 bases from V and 0 bases from J, with 10 bases between. The CDR3 contains 15 residues. Germline V gene data show CDR1 as KGHSH and CDR2 as LQKENI.

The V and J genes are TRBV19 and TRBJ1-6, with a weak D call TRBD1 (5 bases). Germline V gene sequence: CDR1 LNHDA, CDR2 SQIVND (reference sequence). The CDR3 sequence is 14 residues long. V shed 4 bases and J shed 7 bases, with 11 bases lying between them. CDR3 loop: CASSKGNRNSPLHF. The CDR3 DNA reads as TGTGCCAGTAGTAAGGGGAACAGAAATTCACCCCTCCACTTT.

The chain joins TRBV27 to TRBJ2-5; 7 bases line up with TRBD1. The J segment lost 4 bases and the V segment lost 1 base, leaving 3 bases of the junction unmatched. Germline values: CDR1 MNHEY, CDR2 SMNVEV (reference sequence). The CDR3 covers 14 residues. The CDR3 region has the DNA TGTGCCAGCAGTTTATTAGGGGGCAGAGAGACCCAGTACTTC. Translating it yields CASSLLGGRETQYF.

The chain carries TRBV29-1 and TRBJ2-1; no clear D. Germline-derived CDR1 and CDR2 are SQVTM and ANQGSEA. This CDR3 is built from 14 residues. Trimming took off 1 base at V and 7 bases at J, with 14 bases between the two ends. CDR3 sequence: CSVEVNVVLNEQFF. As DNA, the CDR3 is TGCAGCGTTGAAGTAAACGTTGTACTAAATGAGCAGTTCTTC.

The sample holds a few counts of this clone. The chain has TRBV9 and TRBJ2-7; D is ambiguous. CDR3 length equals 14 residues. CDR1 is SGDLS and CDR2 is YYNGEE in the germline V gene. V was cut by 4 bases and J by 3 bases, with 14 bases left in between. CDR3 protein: CASSPLGEFYEQYF. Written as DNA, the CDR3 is TGTGCCAGCAGCCCTCTGGGCGAGTTCTACGAGCAGTACTTC.

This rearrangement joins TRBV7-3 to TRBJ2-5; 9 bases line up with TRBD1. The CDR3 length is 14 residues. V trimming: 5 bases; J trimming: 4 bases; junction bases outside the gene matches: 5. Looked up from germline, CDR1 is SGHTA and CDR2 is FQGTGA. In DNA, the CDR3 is TGTGCCAGCAGCATCACAGGGGGCATAGAGACCCAGTACTTC. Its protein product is CASSITGGIETQYF.

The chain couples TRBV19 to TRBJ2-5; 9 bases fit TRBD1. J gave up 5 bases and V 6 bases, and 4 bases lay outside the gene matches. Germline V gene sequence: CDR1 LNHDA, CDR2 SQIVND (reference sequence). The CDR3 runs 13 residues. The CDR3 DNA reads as TGTGCCAGTAGCTGGGACAGGGCGGAGACCCAGTACTTC. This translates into CASSWDRAETQYF.

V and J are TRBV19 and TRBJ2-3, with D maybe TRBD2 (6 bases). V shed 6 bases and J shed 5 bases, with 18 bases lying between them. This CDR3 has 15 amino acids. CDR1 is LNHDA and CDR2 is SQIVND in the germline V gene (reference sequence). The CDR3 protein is CASSRGEVRVDTQYF. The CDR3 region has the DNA TGTGCCAGTAGCAGAGGGGAGGTTCGCGTAGATACGCAGTATTTT.

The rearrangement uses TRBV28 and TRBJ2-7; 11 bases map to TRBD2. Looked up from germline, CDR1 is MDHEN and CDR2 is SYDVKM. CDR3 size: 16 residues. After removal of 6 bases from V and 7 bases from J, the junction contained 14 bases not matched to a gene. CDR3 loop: CASRVSGRAGLSEQYF. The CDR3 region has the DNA TGTGCCAGCAGGGTTAGCGGGAGGGCCGGGCTAAGTGAGCAGTACTTC.

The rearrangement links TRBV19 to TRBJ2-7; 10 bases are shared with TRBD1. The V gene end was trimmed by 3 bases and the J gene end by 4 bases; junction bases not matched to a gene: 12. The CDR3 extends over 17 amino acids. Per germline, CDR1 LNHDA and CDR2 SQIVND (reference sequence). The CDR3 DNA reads TGTGCCAGTAGTATTTCCCGGGGACAGGGGAATCAGTACGAGCAGTACTTC. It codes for CASSISRGQGNQYEQYF.

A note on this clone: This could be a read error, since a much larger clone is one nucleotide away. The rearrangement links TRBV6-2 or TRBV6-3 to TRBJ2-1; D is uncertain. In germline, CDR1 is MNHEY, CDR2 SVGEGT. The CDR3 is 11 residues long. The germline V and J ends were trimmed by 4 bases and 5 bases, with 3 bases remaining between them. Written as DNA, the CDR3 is TGTGCCAGCAGTTTCGACAATGAGCAGTTCTTC. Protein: CASSFDNEQFF.

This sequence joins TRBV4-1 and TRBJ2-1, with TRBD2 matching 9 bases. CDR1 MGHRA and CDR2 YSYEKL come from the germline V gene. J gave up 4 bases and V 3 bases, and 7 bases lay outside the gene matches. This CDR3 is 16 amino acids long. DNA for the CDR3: TGCGCCAGCAGCCACGACACTAGCGGGCCTTACAATGAGCAGTTCTTC. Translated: CASSHDTSGPYNEQFF.

CDR3 sequence (DNA): TGTGCCAGCAGCGTAGCAGGGGTTCCCCAAGAGACCCAGTACTTC. Translating it yields CASSVAGVPQETQYF. The V call is TRBV9, the J call TRBJ2-5; D might be TRBD1 (6 bases). The germline gives CDR1 SGDLS, CDR2 YYNGEE. Trimming pared 0 bases from V and 1 base from J, leaving 10 bases between. The CDR3 length is 15 residues.

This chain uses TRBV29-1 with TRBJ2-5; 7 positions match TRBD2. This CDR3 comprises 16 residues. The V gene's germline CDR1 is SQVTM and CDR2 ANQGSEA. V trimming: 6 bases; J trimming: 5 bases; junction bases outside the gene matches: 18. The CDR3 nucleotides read TGCAGCGTGGCGGACACTGGCGGGAGCTTTATGGAGACCCAGTACTTC. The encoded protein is CSVADTGGSFMETQYF.

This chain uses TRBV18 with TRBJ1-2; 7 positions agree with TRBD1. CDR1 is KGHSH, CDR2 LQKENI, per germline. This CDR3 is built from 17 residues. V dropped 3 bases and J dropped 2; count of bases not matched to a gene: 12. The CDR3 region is CASSPDQGQIANYGYTF. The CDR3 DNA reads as TGTGCCAGCTCACCCGACCAGGGACAGATTGCAAACTATGGCTACACCTTC.

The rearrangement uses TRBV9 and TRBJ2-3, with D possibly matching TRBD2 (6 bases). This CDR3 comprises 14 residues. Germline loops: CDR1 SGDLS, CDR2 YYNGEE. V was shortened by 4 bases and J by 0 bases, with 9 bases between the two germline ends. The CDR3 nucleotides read TGTGCCAGCAGCTCGAGCGGGAGCACAGATACGCAGTATTTT. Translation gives CASSSSGSTDTQYF.

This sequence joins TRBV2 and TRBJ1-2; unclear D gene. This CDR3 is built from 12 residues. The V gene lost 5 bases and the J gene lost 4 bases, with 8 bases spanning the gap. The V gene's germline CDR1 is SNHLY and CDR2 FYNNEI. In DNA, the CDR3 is TGTGCCAGCAGTTATCTGGCCTATGGCTACACCTTC. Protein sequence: CASSYLAYGYTF.

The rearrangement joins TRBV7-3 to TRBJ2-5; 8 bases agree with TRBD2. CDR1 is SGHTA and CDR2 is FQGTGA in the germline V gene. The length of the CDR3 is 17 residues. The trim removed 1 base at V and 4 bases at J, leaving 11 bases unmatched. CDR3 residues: CASSLSGGRAGLETQYF. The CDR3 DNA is TGTGCCAGCAGCTTAAGCGGGGGGCGCGCGGGTCTAGAGACCCAGTACTTC.

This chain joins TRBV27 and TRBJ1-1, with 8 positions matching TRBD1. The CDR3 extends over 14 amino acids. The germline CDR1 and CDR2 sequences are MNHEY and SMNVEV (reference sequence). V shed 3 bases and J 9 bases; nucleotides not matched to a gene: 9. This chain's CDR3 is CASSFWTGSTKAFF. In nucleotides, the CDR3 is TGTGCCAGCAGTTTTTGGACAGGGAGTACTAAAGCTTTCTTT.

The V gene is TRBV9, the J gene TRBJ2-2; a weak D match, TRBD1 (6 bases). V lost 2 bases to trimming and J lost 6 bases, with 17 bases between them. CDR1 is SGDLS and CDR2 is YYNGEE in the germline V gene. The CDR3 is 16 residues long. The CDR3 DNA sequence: TGTGCCAGCAGCGTCCTCGGGCCACAGGGTCCCGGGGAGCTGTTTTTT. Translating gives CASSVLGPQGPGELFF.

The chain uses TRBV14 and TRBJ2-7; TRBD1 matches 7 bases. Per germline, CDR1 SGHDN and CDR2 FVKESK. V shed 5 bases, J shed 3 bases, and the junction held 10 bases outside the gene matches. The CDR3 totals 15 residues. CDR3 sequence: CASSSRTGILYEQYF. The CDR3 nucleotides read TGTGCCAGCAGCTCTCGGACAGGAATCCTCTACGAGCAGTACTTC.

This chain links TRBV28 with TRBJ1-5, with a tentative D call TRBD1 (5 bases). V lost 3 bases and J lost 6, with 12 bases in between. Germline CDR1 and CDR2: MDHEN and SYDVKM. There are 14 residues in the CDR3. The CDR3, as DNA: TGTGCCAGCAGTTTTGATCAGGGAATTCAGCCCCAGCATTTT. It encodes CASSFDQGIQPQHF. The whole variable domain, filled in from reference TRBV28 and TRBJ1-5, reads DVKVTQSSRYLVKRTGEKVFLECVQDMDHENMFWYRQDPGLGLRLIYFSYDVKMKEKGDIPEGYSVSREKKERFSLILESASTNQTSMYLCASSFDQGIQPQHFGDGTRLSIL.

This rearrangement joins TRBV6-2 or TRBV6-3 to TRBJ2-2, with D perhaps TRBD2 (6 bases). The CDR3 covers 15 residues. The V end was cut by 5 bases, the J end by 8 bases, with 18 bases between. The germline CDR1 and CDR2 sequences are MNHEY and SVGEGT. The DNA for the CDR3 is TGTGCCAGCAGTCCCTGGGACTTAATCCAAGGGGAGCTGTTTTTT. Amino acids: CASSPWDLIQGELFF.

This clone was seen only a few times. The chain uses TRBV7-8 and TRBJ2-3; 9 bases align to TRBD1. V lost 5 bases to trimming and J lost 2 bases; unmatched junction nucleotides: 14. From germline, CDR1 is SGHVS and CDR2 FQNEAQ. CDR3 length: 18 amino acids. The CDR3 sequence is CASSASLGQGTSTDTQYF. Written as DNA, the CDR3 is TGTGCCAGCAGCGCCAGCTTAGGACAGGGGACTTCCACAGATACGCAGTATTTT.

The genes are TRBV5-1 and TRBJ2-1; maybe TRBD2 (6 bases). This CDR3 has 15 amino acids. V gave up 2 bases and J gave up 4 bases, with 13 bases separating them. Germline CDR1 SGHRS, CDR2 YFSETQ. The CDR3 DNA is TGCGCCAGCAGCTTCGGGACTGGACCATACAATGAGCAGTTCTTC. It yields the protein CASSFGTGPYNEQFF.

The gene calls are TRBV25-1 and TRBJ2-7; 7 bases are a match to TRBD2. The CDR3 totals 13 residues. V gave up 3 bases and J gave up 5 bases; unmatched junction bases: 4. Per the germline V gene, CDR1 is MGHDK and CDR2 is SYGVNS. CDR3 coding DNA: TGTGCCAGCAGTGAGGCGGGGGAGGACGAGCAGTACTTC. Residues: CASSEAGEDEQYF.